These 21 T cell receptor beta chains were sequenced from one sample in a study of blood T cell repertoires in COVID-19. Only in-frame clones appear in the TCRdb table, and some are missing; sequencing was by immunoSEQ multiplex PCR. The data contain roughly 200,000 clones, approximately 90% of them seen just once; the ten biggest clones take up 20% to 25%. Sequenced: PBMCs or T cells enriched from blood (not recorded which). The source of these receptors is a woman aged 40-49 years in a cohort exposed to, infected with or recovered from COVID-19 (not recorded which).

V gene TRBV28 combines with J gene TRBJ2-2; TRBD1 aligns across 8 bases. The V gene end was trimmed by 7 bases and the J gene end by 2 bases; junction bases not matched to a gene: 9. CDR1 and CDR2 (germline): MDHEN, SYDVKM. CDR3 length: 16 residues. The CDR3 protein is CASNLDRVGNTGELFF. The CDR3 DNA is TGTGCCAGCAACCTGGACAGGGTAGGAAACACCGGGGAGCTGTTTTTT. Full variable domain (rest looked up from reference TRBV28 and TRBJ2-2): DVKVTQSSRYLVKRTGEKVFLECVQDMDHENMFWYRQDPGLGLRLIYFSYDVKMKEKGDIPEGYSVSREKKERFSLILESASTNQTSMYLCASNLDRVGNTGELFFGEGSRLTVL.

V gene TRBV9 combines with J gene TRBJ2-2, with TRBD2 matching over 10 bases. The V gene end was trimmed by 3 bases and the J gene end by 0 bases; junction bases not matched to a gene: 8. This CDR3 is 18 amino acids long. CDR1 is SGDLS and CDR2 is YYNGEE in the germline V gene. CDR3 DNA sequence: TGTGCCAGCAGCGCAGCTATAACTAGCGGGGCGAACACCGGGGAGCTGTTTTTT. This sequence encodes CASSAAITSGANTGELFF. The variable domain in full, completed from reference TRBV9 and TRBJ2-2, reads DSGVTQTPKHLITATGQRVTLRCSPRSGDLSVYWYQQSLDQGLQFLIQYYNGEERAKGNILERFSAQQFPDLHSELNLSSLELGDSALYFCASSAAITSGANTGELFFGEGSRLTVL.

The chain couples TRBV19 to TRBJ1-1, with a weak D call TRBD1 (6 bases). Germline CDR1 reads LNHDA; CDR2 reads SQIVND (reference sequence). The CDR3 loop spans 13 amino acids. Trimming removed 7 bases from V and 2 bases from J, with 11 bases in between. The CDR3 coding sequence is TGTGCCAGTAATTCAGGGGCCAACACTGAAGCTTTCTTT. Protein product: CASNSGANTEAFF.

The chain is built from TRBV7-2 and TRBJ2-2; D uncertain. CDR1 is SGHTA, CDR2 FQGNSA, per germline. There are 13 residues in the CDR3. Trimming left V 5 bases short and J 6 bases short, with 10 bases between. The CDR3 protein is CASSPLISGELFF. CDR3 nucleotides: TGTGCCAGCAGCCCCCTAATTTCCGGGGAGCTGTTTTTT. The full variable domain, with the rest looked up from reference TRBV7-2 and TRBJ2-2, is GAGVSQSPSNKVTEKGKDVELRCDPISGHTALYWYRQSLGQGLEFLIYFQGNSAPDKSGLPSDRFSAERTGGSVSTLTIQRTQQEDSAVYLCASSPLISGELFFGEGSRLTVL.

The chain uses TRBV27 and TRBJ2-3; D perhaps matches TRBD2 (7 bases). With 4 bases removed from V and 4 bases from J, the gap between germline ends came to 21 bases. There are 17 residues in the CDR3. Germline CDR1 reads MNHEY; CDR2 reads SMNVEV (reference sequence). The CDR3 bases are TGTGCCAGCAGTTCCCGTTTGGGGGGGGCCAGAGCAGATACGCAGTATTTT. It translates to CASSSRLGGARADTQYF.

This rearrangement joins TRBV6-5 to TRBJ1-6, with TRBD1 matching over 7 bases. The germline gives CDR1 MNHEY, CDR2 SVGAGI. J gave up 3 bases and V 11 bases, and 4 bases lay outside the gene matches. The CDR3 consists of 13 residues. Written as DNA, the CDR3 is TGTGCCGGCTCAGGGGGCTATAATTCACCCCTCCACTTT. It is translated as CAGSGGYNSPLHF.

This sequence joins TRBV19 and TRBJ1-1; the match to TRBD1 covers 8 bases. Germline CDR1 and CDR2: LNHDA and SQIVND (reference sequence). Trimming removed 4 bases from V and 5 bases from J; junction bases left unmatched: 6. This CDR3 is 14 amino acids long. The CDR3 region is CASSTQGEGTEAFF. CDR3 DNA: TGTGCCAGTAGTACACAGGGGGAGGGGACTGAAGCTTTCTTT. The variable domain in full, completed from reference TRBV19 and TRBJ1-1, reads DGGITQSPKYLFRKEGQNVTLSCEQNLNHDAMYWYRQDPGQGLRLIYYSQIVNDFQKGDIAEGYSVSREKKESFPLTVTSAQKNPTAFYLCASSTQGEGTEAFFGQGTRLTVV.

V gene TRBV7-6 combines with J gene TRBJ2-7, with D possibly matching TRBD2 (5 bases). Germline loops: CDR1 SGHVS, CDR2 FNYEAQ. CDR3 length equals 16 residues. V lost 3 bases, J lost 0 bases, and 15 bases lay in between. The CDR3 DNA reads TGTGCCAGCAGCTTGGAACACGGGGAAAGCTCCTACGAGCAGTACTTC. This sequence encodes CASSLEHGESSYEQYF. The full variable domain, completed using reference TRBV7-6 and TRBJ2-7, is GAGVSQSPRYKVTKRGQDVALRCDPISGHVSLYWYRQALGQGPEFLTYFNYEAQQDKSGLPNDRFSAERPEGSISTLTIQRTEQRDSAMYRCASSLEHGESSYEQYFGPGTRLTVT.

This clone has a single count. This rearrangement joins TRBV13 to TRBJ2-7, with 11 positions matching TRBD1. Trimming cost V 0 bases and J 3 bases; bases outside gene matches: 1. CDR1 is PRHDT and CDR2 is FYEKMQ in the germline V gene (reference sequence). This CDR3 region has 15 residues. Here the CDR3 DNA reads TGTGCCAGCAGCTTAGGTGGGACAGGGGGCTACGAGCAGTACTTC. Its translation: CASSLGGTGGYEQYF.

The chain links TRBV19 to TRBJ1-1; 8 positions match TRBD1. The ends lost 6 bases at V and 1 base at J; junction bases unmatched: 4. The germline gives CDR1 LNHDA, CDR2 SQIVND (reference sequence). This CDR3 has 14 amino acids. The CDR3 DNA is TGTGCCAGTAGACCTGGACAGGGGAACACTGAAGCTTTCTTT. This sequence encodes CASRPGQGNTEAFF.

This chain links TRBV30 with TRBJ1-1; D possibly corresponds to TRBD1 (6 bases). This CDR3 region has 13 residues. Germline assignment: CDR1 GTSNPN and CDR2 SVGIG (reference sequence). Between the trimmed V and J ends, which lost 5 bases and 0 bases, there was a span of 10 bases. The CDR3 spells CAWVQGLNTEAFF. For the CDR3, the DNA is TGTGCCTGGGTACAGGGCCTGAACACTGAAGCTTTCTTT. Full variable domain (missing parts from reference TRBV30 and TRBJ1-1): SQTIHQWPATLVQPVGSPLSLECTVEGTSNPNLYWYRQAAGRGLQLLFYSVGIGQISSEVPQNLSASRPQDRQFILSSKKLLLSDSGFYLCAWVQGLNTEAFFGQGTRLTVV.

The gene calls are TRBV28 and TRBJ1-6; D is undetermined. The germline CDR1 and CDR2 sequences are MDHEN and SYDVKM. The CDR3 consists of 12 residues. The germline V and J ends were trimmed by 5 bases and 5 bases, with 4 bases remaining between them. The CDR3 coding sequence is TGTGCCAGCAGTCCCAATAATTCACCCCTCCACTTT. This sequence encodes CASSPNNSPLHF.

On this clone: Mismatch with germline at one junction end may stem from a read error. The chain employs TRBV6-2 or TRBV6-3 and TRBJ2-7; 8 bases are shared with TRBD2. Germline assignment: CDR1 MNHEY and CDR2 SVGEGT. This CDR3 comprises 16 residues. The CDR3 DNA sequence: TGTGCCAGCAGCTACTCGTTGGAGCGGGAGACCCACGAGCAGTACTTC. It yields the protein CASSYSLERETHEQYF.

The V gene is TRBV9, the J gene TRBJ2-1; D possibly corresponds to TRBD2 (5 bases). The CDR3 is made up of 15 amino acids. Germline V lookup: CDR1 SGDLS, CDR2 YYNGEE. With 0 bases removed from V and 6 bases from J, the gap between germline ends came to 13 bases. This CDR3 reads CASSVGEYVGNEQFF. The CDR3 nucleotides are TGTGCCAGCAGCGTAGGGGAGTATGTCGGCAATGAGCAGTTCTTC.

The rearrangement uses TRBV4-1 and TRBJ2-7; possible D gene TRBD2, 5 bases. The germline gives CDR1 MGHRA, CDR2 YSYEKL. Between the trimmed V and J ends, which lost 1 base and 1 base, there was a span of 11 bases. CDR3 size: 15 residues. The CDR3 DNA follows: TGCGCCAGCAGCCAAGTGCAGGAGCGGTCCTACGAGCAGTACTTC. Translated, it gives CASSQVQERSYEQYF.

This chain joins TRBV11-3 and TRBJ2-2; TRBD1 aligns across 8 bases. CDR3 length: 17 residues. Germline trimming cut 4 bases from V and 4 bases from J; bases unmatched to any gene: 11. Germline CDR1 reads SGHNT; CDR2 reads YENEEA. The CDR3 DNA is TGTGCCAGCAGCTCCCCAGGGGGCCAAATTGCCACCGGGGAGCTGTTTTTT. Protein sequence: CASSSPGGQIATGELFF.

V gene TRBV7-9 combines with J gene TRBJ1-5, with 11 positions matching TRBD1. Germline V lookup: CDR1 SEHNR, CDR2 FQNEAQ (reference sequence). V was clipped by 5 bases and J by 6 bases; unmatched bases: 12. CDR3 length equals 17 residues. The CDR3 loop is CASSILPGQGGGQPQHF. CDR3 DNA: TGTGCCAGCAGCATCCTCCCGGGACAGGGGGGAGGTCAGCCCCAGCATTTT.

V and J are TRBV28 and TRBJ2-7; 7 bases are a match to TRBD2. Germline CDR1 MDHEN, CDR2 SYDVKM. Germline trimming cut 2 bases from V and 4 bases from J; bases unmatched to any gene: 2. The CDR3 runs to 13 residues. The CDR3 loop reads CASSLASGYEQYF. For the CDR3, the DNA is TGTGCCAGCAGTTTAGCTAGCGGTTACGAGCAGTACTTC. The full variable domain, rest sourced from reference TRBV28 and TRBJ2-7, is DVKVTQSSRYLVKRTGEKVFLECVQDMDHENMFWYRQDPGLGLRLIYFSYDVKMKEKGDIPEGYSVSREKKERFSLILESASTNQTSMYLCASSLASGYEQYFGPGTRLTVT.

V gene TRBV5-4 combines with J gene TRBJ1-2, with D maybe TRBD1 (5 bases). CDR1 is SGHNT and CDR2 is YYREEE in the germline V gene (reference sequence). The germline V and J ends were trimmed by 0 bases and 4 bases, with 13 bases remaining between them. The CDR3 loop spans 15 amino acids. The CDR3 DNA follows: TGTGCCAGCAGCTTGGAACAGGTCGTCGGCTATGGCTACACCTTC. Encoded protein: CASSLEQVVGYGYTF.

This clone appeared once. V and J are TRBV2 and TRBJ2-7; 9 nucleotides agree with TRBD2. This CDR3 is 14 amino acids long. Per germline, CDR1 SNHLY and CDR2 FYNNEI. The V gene end was trimmed by 3 bases and the J gene end by 5 bases; junction bases not matched to a gene: 5. This CDR3 reads CASSDTSGSNEQYF. DNA for the CDR3: TGTGCCAGCAGTGATACTAGCGGGTCCAACGAGCAGTACTTC.

V is TRBV2 and J is TRBJ1-1; D remains unclear. Between the trimmed V and J ends, which lost 6 bases and 4 bases, there was a span of 15 bases. Per germline, CDR1 SNHLY and CDR2 FYNNEI. The CDR3 is 14 residues long. CDR3 in amino acids: CASSSYPGSTEAFF. The CDR3 DNA reads as TGTGCCAGCAGCTCCTACCCCGGGTCCACTGAAGCTTTCTTT.